Detailed here is one T cell receptor beta chain. Looked up from germline, CDR1 is SGHNT and CDR2 is YYREEE (reference sequence). The CDR3 totals 13 residues. The V and J ends lost 0 bases and 10 bases respectively, with 13 bases between them. Survey-level immunoSEQ sequencing profiled the TCR beta repertoire. Method: immunoSEQ multiplex PCR; TCRdb's copy keeps in-frame clones and lacks some. The sample shows approximately 53,000 clones, roughly 93% of them seen only once. This sequence originates from a man aged 40-49 years with rheumatoid arthritis. J is TRBJ2-5 and V is TRBV5-4; possibly TRBD2 for D (5 bases). Sample: PBMCs. CDR3 residues: CASSLDRGSSQYF. CDR3 DNA sequence: TGTGCCAGCAGCTTGGATCGGGGTTCCAGCCAGTACTTC.